In its sample, the clone carrying this T cell receptor beta chain was seen a few times. Its antigen is not identified. Unique molecular identifiers featured in each of the TCR beta cDNA libraries. TCRdb re-derived calls from the PCR reads in MiXCR, one entry per CDR3 protein. The sample lists some 700,000 distinct CDR3 sequences; approximately 60% were seen once. The data are from a study of post-analysis software for immune sequencing data. General study results and limits: Compared with controls, patients had more of five TRBV segments, including TRBV5-6, TRBV5-1 and TRBV20-1. When compared against controls, multiple sclerosis patients showed significantly lower normalized Chao1 diversity.

The CDR3 is 16 residues long. V was clipped by 6 bases and J by 0 bases; unmatched bases: 9. Germline loops: CDR1 SGHVS, CDR2 FQNEAQ. The TCR comes from a girl aged 2-10 years with multiple sclerosis. The chain recombines TRBV7-8 with TRBJ2-3; 7 bases are shared with TRBD2. Sample: blood. The CDR3 region is CASSRKGRASTDTQYF. DNA of the CDR3: TGTGCCAGCAGTCGTAAAGGGAGGGCCAGCACAGATACGCAGTATTTT. Using reference TRBV7-8 and TRBJ2-3 for the parts outside the CDR3, the full variable domain is GAGVSQSPRYKVAKRGQDVALRCDPISGHVSLFWYQQALGQGPEFLTYFQNEAQLDKSGLPSDRFFAERPEGSVSTLKIQRTQQEDSAVYLCASSRKGRASTDTQYFGPGTRLTVL.